This T cell receptor (beta chain) came from a study of shared clonotypes between healthy human individuals. Findings and caveats of the study: The researchers took only blood, and tissue repertoires probably look different.

The germline CDR1 and CDR2 sequences are SGHDN and FVKESK. The CDR3 has 16 residues. Unmatched junction bases numbered 8, after V lost 2 bases and J lost 3 bases. As defined, naive CD8 cells were CD45RO-negative and positively selected for CCR7, with terminally differentiated effector memory CD45RA+ cells excluded. Data came from immunoSEQ multiplex PCR; TCRdb stores just in-frame clones and leaves some out. Among about 800,000 clones, about 96% were seen once, and the ten largest hold under 0.3%. In the case of this clone: Antigen unknown.

The chain joins TRBV14 to TRBJ2-7; 9 bases fit TRBD1. The source of this sequence is a man aged 25-45 years in good health. Sequencing was carried out using naive CD8+ T cells sorted from blood. DNA of the CDR3: TGTGCCAGCAGCCAACCCCCGGGACAGGGTTACTACGAGCAGTACTTC. It codes for CASSQPPGQGYYEQYF.